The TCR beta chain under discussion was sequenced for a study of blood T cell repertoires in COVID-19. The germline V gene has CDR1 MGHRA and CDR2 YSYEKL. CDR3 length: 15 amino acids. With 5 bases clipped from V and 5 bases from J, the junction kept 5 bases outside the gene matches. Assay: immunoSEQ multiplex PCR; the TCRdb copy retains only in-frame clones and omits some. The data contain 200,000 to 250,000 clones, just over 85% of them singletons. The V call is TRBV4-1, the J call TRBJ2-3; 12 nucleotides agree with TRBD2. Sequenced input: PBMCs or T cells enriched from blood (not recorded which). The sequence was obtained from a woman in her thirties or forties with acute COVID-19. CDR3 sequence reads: CASSTLAGGEDTQYF. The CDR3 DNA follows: TGCGCCAGCAGCACCCTAGCGGGGGGGGAAGATACGCAGTATTTT.